The 21 T cell receptor beta chains given below trace back to one sample, sequenced in a study of blood T cell repertoires in COVID-19. Some clones are missing from TCRdb's copy, which holds only in-frame ones; the method was immunoSEQ multiplex PCR. Here the sample spans about 30,000 clones, 70% to 90% being singletons. Sequenced: peripheral blood. Receptor source: a human donor in a cohort sampled during active COVID-19.

The chain is built from TRBV5-5 and TRBJ2-1; 9 bases are a match to TRBD1. Germline assignment: CDR1 SGHKS and CDR2 YYEKEE (reference sequence). The CDR3 is 16 amino acids. The V and J ends lost 0 bases and 4 bases, in that order; junction bases with no gene match: 5. CDR3 nucleotide sequence: TGTGCCAGCAGCTTGGGGACAGGGGACCTATACAATGAGCAGTTCTTC. The encoded protein is CASSLGTGDLYNEQFF.

The chain is built from TRBV7-2 and TRBJ2-2; no firm D call. Germline CDR1 reads SGHTA; CDR2 reads FQGNSA. V was pared by 0 bases and J by 4 bases, with 6 bases between. This CDR3 has 14 residues. For the CDR3, the DNA is TGTGCCAGCAGCTTAGCCGGCGGCACCGGGGAGCTGTTTTTT. It is translated as CASSLAGGTGELFF.

The chain combines TRBV6-4 with TRBJ2-2; 9 positions agree with TRBD1. The J segment lost 2 bases and the V segment lost 5 bases, leaving 9 bases of the junction unmatched. Germline V lookup: CDR1 MRHNA, CDR2 SNTAGT. The CDR3 extends over 17 amino acids. The CDR3: CASSRAGTGSNTGELFF. Here the CDR3 DNA reads TGTGCCAGCAGTAGAGCCGGGACAGGGTCTAACACCGGGGAGCTGTTTTTT.

This rearrangement joins TRBV6-2 or TRBV6-3 to TRBJ2-4; maybe TRBD2 (7 bases). There are 15 residues in the CDR3. Looked up from germline, CDR1 is MNHEY and CDR2 is SVGEGT. V dropped 0 bases and J dropped 8 bases, with 14 bases sitting between them. CDR3 in amino acids: CASSYSGRGADIQYF. The DNA for the CDR3 is TGTGCCAGCAGTTACTCGGGGAGGGGGGCGGACATTCAGTACTTC.

This sequence joins TRBV4-2 and TRBJ1-2, with TRBD1 matching over 9 bases. V lost 3 bases, J lost 8 bases, and 10 bases stayed unmatched. Per germline, CDR1 LGHNA and CDR2 YNFKEQ. There are 15 residues in the CDR3. This CDR3 is CASSHPGTGSRGYTF. In nucleotides, the CDR3 is TGTGCCAGCAGCCACCCCGGGACAGGGTCTAGGGGCTACACCTTC.

The chain carries TRBV3-1 (or the pseudogene TRBV3-2) and TRBJ1-5; D uncertain. CDR3 length: 13 amino acids. CDR1 is LGHDT, CDR2 YNNKEL, per germline (reference sequence). V dropped 4 bases and J dropped 6 bases, with 10 bases sitting between them. For the CDR3, the DNA is TGTGCCAGCAGCCCCTCTGGAGTTCAGCCCCAGCATTTT. It codes for CASSPSGVQPQHF.

The rearrangement uses TRBV5-4 and TRBJ2-7; unclear D gene. V shed 0 bases and J shed 6 bases, with 7 bases lying between them. This CDR3 comprises 12 residues. Germline lookup yields CDR1 SGHNT and CDR2 YYREEE (reference sequence). The DNA of the CDR3 is TGTGCCAGCAGCTTGGAAGGCGGCGAGCAGTACTTC. It encodes CASSLEGGEQYF.

This chain connects TRBV9 to TRBJ1-1, with D possibly matching TRBD1 (5 bases). Germline lookup yields CDR1 SGDLS and CDR2 YYNGEE. V was pared by 0 bases and J by 7 bases, with 13 bases between. CDR3 length equals 14 residues. Here the CDR3 reads CASSVAGQGSEAFF. In DNA, the CDR3 is TGTGCCAGCAGCGTAGCTGGTCAGGGAAGTGAAGCTTTCTTT. The full variable domain, rest sourced from reference TRBV9 and TRBJ1-1, is DSGVTQTPKHLITATGQRVTLRCSPRSGDLSVYWYQQSLDQGLQFLIQYYNGEERAKGNILERFSAQQFPDLHSELNLSSLELGDSALYFCASSVAGQGSEAFFGQGTRLTVV.

The chain recombines TRBV14 with TRBJ1-1, with TRBD1 identical over 7 bases. The CDR3 covers 16 residues. Germline V lookup: CDR1 SGHDN, CDR2 FVKESK. The V segment lost 7 bases and the J segment 3 bases; nucleotides outside the gene matches: 14. CDR3 loop: CASTRTRGRKDTEAFF. The DNA for the CDR3 is TGTGCCAGCACCCGGACGAGGGGGCGCAAGGACACTGAAGCTTTCTTT.

The gene calls are TRBV19 and TRBJ2-7; TRBD1 aligns across 8 bases. CDR1 and CDR2 from the germline V gene are LNHDA and SQIVND (reference sequence). V was clipped by 3 bases and J by 5 bases; unmatched bases: 3. This CDR3 region has 13 residues. CDR3 protein: CASSMAGGHEQYF. The CDR3 bases are TGTGCCAGTAGTATGGCAGGGGGCCACGAGCAGTACTTC.

The chain uses TRBV2 and TRBJ1-5; 10 bases are shared with TRBD1. From germline, CDR1 is SNHLY and CDR2 FYNNEI. The CDR3 spans 14 residues. Trimming cost V 3 bases and J 6 bases; bases outside gene matches: 2. The CDR3 is CASSDDRGRQPQHF. The CDR3 bases are TGTGCCAGCAGTGACGACAGGGGGCGTCAGCCCCAGCATTTT. Based on the CDR3 plus reference TRBV2 and TRBJ1-5, the full variable domain is EPEVTQTPSHQVTQMGQEVILRCVPISNHLYFYWYRQILGQKVEFLVSFYNNEISEKSEIFDDQFSVERPDGSNFTLKIRSTKLEDSAMYFCASSDDRGRQPQHFGDGTRLSIL.

The chain has TRBV12-5 and TRBJ1-5; TRBD1 aligns across 8 bases. Germline assignment: CDR1 LGHNT and CDR2 FRNRAP. The CDR3 sequence is 17 residues long. J lost 1 base, V lost 0 bases, and 5 bases had no gene match. CDR3 region: CASGLVQGGASNQPQHF. The CDR3 nucleotides read TGTGCTAGTGGTTTGGTACAGGGGGGCGCGAGCAATCAGCCCCAGCATTTT.

This sequence joins TRBV7-5 and TRBJ1-5. TRBV7-5 is assigned pseudogene status. The CDR3 consists of 15 residues. The CDR3 nucleotides read TGTGCCAGAATCATTGCGGGGGGGTATGATCAGCCCCAGCATTTT. It specifies CARIIAGGYDQPQHF.

The DNA for the CDR3 is TGTGCCAGCAGCCCCCGGACAGGGGATGAGATGAGGTTGTTTTTT. Translated: CASSPRTGDEMRLFF. The genes are TRBV7-6 and TRBJ2-2, with 9 bases lining up with TRBD1. Trimming cost V 5 bases and J 15 bases; bases outside gene matches: 16. Germline V gene sequence: CDR1 SGHVS, CDR2 FNYEAQ. The CDR3 has 15 residues.

This sequence joins TRBV7-9 and TRBJ1-1, with a tentative D call TRBD1 (5 bases). Germline V CDR1 and CDR2: SEHNR, FQNEAQ (reference sequence). The CDR3 loop spans 15 amino acids. V lost 5 bases and J lost 4, with 17 bases in between. CDR3 coding DNA: TGTGCCAGCAGCCCCGAGGTGGGGGGAGGCACTGAAGCTTTCTTT. Translated: CASSPEVGGGTEAFF.

This sequence joins TRBV7-2 and TRBJ2-2; 7 bases line up with TRBD2. The CDR3 length is 15 residues. Germline lookup yields CDR1 SGHTA and CDR2 FQGNSA. The junction had 6 bases not matched to a gene; V was cut back by 5 bases and J by 3 bases. The CDR3 spells CASSTGAGHTGELFF. The DNA of the CDR3 is TGTGCCAGCAGCACAGGAGCGGGGCACACCGGGGAGCTGTTTTTT. Full variable domain (outside the CDR3, taken from reference TRBV7-2 and TRBJ2-2): GAGVSQSPSNKVTEKGKDVELRCDPISGHTALYWYRQSLGQGLEFLIYFQGNSAPDKSGLPSDRFSAERTGGSVSTLTIQRTQQEDSAVYLCASSTGAGHTGELFFGEGSRLTVL.

J is TRBJ1-1 and V is TRBV4-1; possibly TRBD1 for D (5 bases). Per germline, CDR1 MGHRA and CDR2 YSYEKL. Trimming stripped 0 bases from V and 4 bases from J, with 9 bases between. This CDR3 has 14 amino acids. CDR3 nucleotide sequence: TGCGCCAGCAGCCAAGATAGGGGAGGCACTGAAGCTTTCTTT. This gives the protein CASSQDRGGTEAFF.

The rearrangement uses TRBV7-8 and TRBJ2-5; a possible D gene is TRBD1 (6 bases). This CDR3 comprises 13 residues. V dropped 5 bases and J dropped 5 bases, with 12 bases sitting between them. Germline V CDR1 and CDR2: SGHVS, FQNEAQ. CDR3 DNA: TGTGCCAGCAGCCTCGGACAGCGGGAGACCCAGTACTTC. Protein: CASSLGQRETQYF.

V gene TRBV5-6 combines with J gene TRBJ2-1, with TRBD2 matching over 15 bases. The V segment lost 5 bases and the J segment 3 bases; nucleotides outside the gene matches: 9. CDR3 length equals 18 residues. The germline CDR1 and CDR2 sequences are SGHDT and YYEEEE. The CDR3 spells CASSDWTSGGAGYNEQFF. The CDR3 nucleotides are TGTGCCAGCAGTGATTGGACTAGCGGGGGGGCTGGCTACAATGAGCAGTTCTTC.

The rearrangement links TRBV5-1 to TRBJ2-7; D is uncertain. The CDR3 is made up of 12 amino acids. Germline-derived CDR1 and CDR2 are SGHRS and YFSETQ. The ends were cut back, 4 bases at V and 4 bases at J, with 9 bases in the middle. As DNA, the CDR3 is TGCGCCAGCAGCGAGAGTTGGTACGAGCAGTACTTC. Its translation: CASSESWYEQYF.

The gene calls are TRBV29-1 and TRBJ1-4; 11 nucleotides match TRBD1. This CDR3 region has 13 residues. The V gene end was trimmed by 7 bases and the J gene end by 7 bases; junction bases not matched to a gene: 5. Germline CDR1 reads SQVTM; CDR2 reads ANQGSEA. CDR3: CSATGTGGEKLFF. The CDR3 nucleotides read TGCAGCGCGACTGGGACAGGGGGTGAAAAACTGTTTTTT.